These 15 T cell receptor beta chains originate from one sample sequenced in a study of blood T cell repertoires in COVID-19. Produced via immunoSEQ multiplex PCR; TCRdb's table is partial and in-frame only. The data show some 320,000 clones, around 84% seen once. Specimen: PBMCs or T cells enriched from blood (not recorded which). The receptor set was obtained from a woman between 25 and 40 years old who had been exposed to COVID-19.

The V gene is TRBV7-3, the J gene TRBJ2-5; 8 bases are shared with TRBD2. CDR1 is SGHTA and CDR2 is FQGTGA in the germline V gene. The length of the CDR3 is 17 residues. Trimming took 0 bases from V and 2 from J; bases not matched to a gene: 8. The CDR3 DNA reads as TGTGCCAGCAGCTTAACGGGCCCCGTAGCGGGGCAAGAGACCCAGTACTTC. This encodes CASSLTGPVAGQETQYF.

The chain has TRBV6-5 and TRBJ2-7; weak D call: TRBD1 (7 bases). V shed 6 bases and J shed 2 bases, with 11 bases lying between them. Germline CDR1 is MNHEY and CDR2 is SVGAGI. The length of the CDR3 is 13 residues. The CDR3 loop reads CASRRDSPYEQYF. CDR3 nucleotides: TGTGCCAGCAGGCGGGACAGTCCCTACGAGCAGTACTTC.

The rearrangement links TRBV14 to TRBJ1-1; TRBD1 matches at 10 bases. In germline, CDR1 is SGHDN, CDR2 FVKESK. J gave up 7 bases and V 3 bases, and 8 bases lay outside the gene matches. This CDR3 contains 15 residues. CDR3 nucleotides: TGTGCCAGCAGCCACTGGGACAGGGGAAATGGTGAAGCTTTCTTT. Translated, it gives CASSHWDRGNGEAFF.

The CDR3 DNA follows: TGTGCCAGCAGCATTCCGGGACAGTGGACCGGGGAGCTGTTTTTT. This sequence encodes CASSIPGQWTGELFF. This chain links TRBV7-9 with TRBJ2-2; the match to TRBD1 covers 7 bases. This CDR3 spans 15 amino acids. Per the germline V gene, CDR1 is SEHNR and CDR2 is FQNEAQ (reference sequence). The V and J ends lost 5 bases and 5 bases, in that order; junction bases with no gene match: 8.

With regard to this clone: Relative to the germline gene, one junction end is altered; a read error may explain this. The V call is TRBV10-2, the J call TRBJ2-1; D unresolved. This CDR3 spans 11 amino acids. Germline V CDR1 and CDR2: WSHSY, SAAADI. CDR3: CASSDQVPPIF. CDR3 nucleotide sequence: TGCGCCAGCAGTGACCAGGTCCCCCCGATCTTC.

This clone turned up a few times. The CDR3 sequence: CASSQEGERGGLNEQFF. CDR3 bases: TGTGCCAGCAGCCAAGAAGGGGAGCGGGGGGGCCTCAATGAGCAGTTCTTC. The rearrangement links TRBV4-2 to TRBJ2-1, with 10 bases aligning to TRBD2. Germline loops: CDR1 LGHNA, CDR2 YNFKEQ. The J segment lost 6 bases and the V segment lost 0 bases, leaving 8 bases of the junction unmatched. This CDR3 has 17 residues.

The J gene is TRBJ1-5, the V gene TRBV19; tentative D call: TRBD1 (6 bases). V was shortened by 9 bases and J by 0 bases, with 15 bases between the two germline ends. CDR1 LNHDA and CDR2 SQIVND come from the germline V gene (reference sequence). The CDR3 has 15 amino acids. The CDR3 DNA is TGTGCCAGCAGAGGGGACATTTATAGCAATCAGCCCCAGCATTTT. Protein sequence: CASRGDIYSNQPQHF.

This chain joins TRBV11-3 and TRBJ2-1; TRBD1 agrees at 9 bases. Germline V gene data show CDR1 as SGHNT and CDR2 as YENEEA. V lost 3 bases and J lost 7; bases outside the gene matches: 7. This CDR3 has 15 amino acids. The DNA for the CDR3 is TGTGCCAGCAGCTTTCCGGGACAGGGTTGGAATGAGCAGTTCTTC. Translated, it gives CASSFPGQGWNEQFF.

The CDR3 nucleotides are TGTGCCAGCAGCCCCGGACAGGTAGACACCATATATTTT. Its protein is CASSPGQVDTIYF. The rearrangement joins TRBV5-6 to TRBJ1-3; 7 bases are shared with TRBD1. Looked up from germline, CDR1 is SGHDT and CDR2 is YYEEEE. V shed 4 bases, J shed 8 bases, and the junction held 6 bases outside the gene matches. The length of the CDR3 is 13 residues. The whole variable domain, filled in from reference TRBV5-6 and TRBJ1-3, reads DAGVTQSPTHLIKTRGQQVTLRCSPKSGHDTVSWYQQALGQGPQFIFQYYEEEERQRGNFPDRFSGHQFPNYSSELNVNALLLGDSALYLCASSPGQVDTIYFGEGSWLTVV.

This chain uses TRBV5-6 with TRBJ1-2; 8 bases match TRBD1. This CDR3 comprises 15 residues. V was clipped by 2 bases and J by 4 bases; unmatched bases: 7. Germline V CDR1 and CDR2: SGHDT, YYEEEE. The CDR3 DNA reads as TGTGCCAGCAGCTTAACAGGGGGGGTGAGCTATGGCTACACCTTC. It specifies CASSLTGGVSYGYTF.

The J gene is TRBJ2-5, the V gene TRBV20-1, with D maybe TRBD1 (5 bases). Germline V gives CDR1 DFQATT, CDR2 SNEGSKA (reference sequence). V was trimmed by 3 bases and J by 3 bases, leaving 20 bases between them. This CDR3 contains 16 residues. The CDR3, as DNA: TGCAGTGCTAGTATGGTGTTTCTTGGACAAGAAGAGACCCAGTACTTC. This encodes CSASMVFLGQEETQYF.

This chain uses TRBV5-4 with TRBJ2-1; tentatively, D is TRBD1 (5 bases). Trimming pared 0 bases from V and 7 bases from J, leaving 8 bases between. Per germline, CDR1 SGHNT and CDR2 YYREEE (reference sequence). The CDR3 has 13 residues. CDR3 residues: CASSLGQPNEQFF. The CDR3 coding sequence is TGTGCCAGCAGCTTGGGACAGCCTAATGAGCAGTTCTTC.

The chain combines TRBV3-1 (or the pseudogene TRBV3-2) with TRBJ1-6, with TRBD1 matching over 7 bases. The length of the CDR3 is 19 residues. Trimming took 6 bases from V and 0 from J; bases not matched to a gene: 14. CDR1 and CDR2 from the germline V gene are LGHDT and YNNKEL (reference sequence). The CDR3 bases are TGTGCCAGCAGTCCGACAGGGAGGAAGGCCCTCTCCTATAATTCACCCCTCCACTTT. It is translated as CASSPTGRKALSYNSPLHF.

This chain connects TRBV11-2 to TRBJ1-1, with TRBD1 matching over 12 bases. The CDR3 is made up of 17 amino acids. J gave up 1 base and V 5 bases, and 8 bases lay outside the gene matches. Germline-derived CDR1 and CDR2 are SGHAT and FQNNGV. Here the CDR3 reads CASSLRGQGARNTEAFF. The CDR3 region has the DNA TGTGCCAGCAGCCTCCGGGGACAGGGGGCGAGGAACACTGAAGCTTTCTTT.

This clone was seen just once. The rearrangement joins TRBV30 to TRBJ1-1; D might be TRBD1 (5 bases). CDR1 is GTSNPN and CDR2 is SVGIG in the germline V gene (reference sequence). The CDR3 sequence is 15 residues long. V shed 2 bases and J shed 5 bases, with 18 bases lying between them. The CDR3 region has the DNA TGTGCCTGGAGTTTTGGTGGGGGGAGGAGGACTGAAGCTTTCTTT. Its translation is CAWSFGGGRRTEAFF.